This T cell receptor beta chain was sequenced in a study of response to subunit inactivated influenza vaccine. Study outcomes and limitations: Few additional T cells are recruited per seasonal influenza vaccination, authors suggested.

At least ten counts were recorded for this clonotype. The antigen is undetermined. This CDR3 has 14 residues. Per germline, CDR1 SGHVS and CDR2 FQNEAQ. Trimming removed 0 bases from V and 3 bases from J, with 9 bases in between. TCRdb used MiXCR to reprocess the RT-PCR reads, holding one entry per CDR3 protein. The sample records hundreds of thousands of distinct CDR3 sequences, less than 10% being singletons. Sequences were derived from PBMCs from blood, sampled less than 25 months after vaccination. J is TRBJ2-7 and V is TRBV7-8, with a weak D call TRBD1 (6 bases). The receptor was isolated from a man aged 50 to 75 who received an inactivated influenza vaccine. CDR3 bases: TGTGCCAGCAGCTTAGCCCCCAGGGGCTACGAGCAGTACTTC. It yields the protein CASSLAPRGYEQYF.